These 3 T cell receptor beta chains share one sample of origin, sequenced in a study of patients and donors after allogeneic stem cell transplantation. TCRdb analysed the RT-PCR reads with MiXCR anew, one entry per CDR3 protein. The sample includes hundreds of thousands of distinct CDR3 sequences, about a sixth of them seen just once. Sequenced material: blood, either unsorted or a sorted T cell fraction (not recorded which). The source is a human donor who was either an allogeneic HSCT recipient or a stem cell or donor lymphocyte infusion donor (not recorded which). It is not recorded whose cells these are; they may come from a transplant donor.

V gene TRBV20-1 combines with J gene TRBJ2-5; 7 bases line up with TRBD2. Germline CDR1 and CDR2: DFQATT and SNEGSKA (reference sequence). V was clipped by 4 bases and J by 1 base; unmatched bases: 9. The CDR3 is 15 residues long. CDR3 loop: CSATPAGRRQETQYF. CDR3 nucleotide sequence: TGCAGTGCTACCCCAGCGGGACGGCGCCAAGAGACCCAGTACTTC.

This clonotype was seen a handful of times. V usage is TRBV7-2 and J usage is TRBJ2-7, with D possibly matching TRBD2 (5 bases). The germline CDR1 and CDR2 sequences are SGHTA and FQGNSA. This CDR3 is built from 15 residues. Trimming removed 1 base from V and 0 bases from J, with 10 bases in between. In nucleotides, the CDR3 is TGTGCCAGCAGCTTAGTTGGGAGTAACTCCTACGAGCAGTACTTC. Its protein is CASSLVGSNSYEQYF.

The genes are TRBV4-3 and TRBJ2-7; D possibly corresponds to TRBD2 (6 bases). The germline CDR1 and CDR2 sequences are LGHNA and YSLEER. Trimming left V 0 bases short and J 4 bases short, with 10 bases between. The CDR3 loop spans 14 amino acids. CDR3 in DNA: TGCGCCAGCAGCCAAGATTCGGGAGAGTACGAGCAGTACTTC. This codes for CASSQDSGEYEQYF.